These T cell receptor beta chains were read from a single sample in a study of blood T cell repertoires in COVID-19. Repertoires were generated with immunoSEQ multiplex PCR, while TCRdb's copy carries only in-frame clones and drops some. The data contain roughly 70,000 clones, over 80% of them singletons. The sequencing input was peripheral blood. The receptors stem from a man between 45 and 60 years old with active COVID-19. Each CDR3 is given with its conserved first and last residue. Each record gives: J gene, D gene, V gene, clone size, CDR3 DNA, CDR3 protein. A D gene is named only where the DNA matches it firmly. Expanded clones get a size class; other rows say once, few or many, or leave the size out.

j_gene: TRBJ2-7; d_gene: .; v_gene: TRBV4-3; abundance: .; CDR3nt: TGCGCCAGCAGCCAGGGGGCTCGGGACGAGCAGTACTTC; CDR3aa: CASSQGARDEQYF
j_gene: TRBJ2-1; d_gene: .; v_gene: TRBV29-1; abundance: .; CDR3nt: TGCAGCGTCGGAGTAAATTACAATGAGCAGTTCTTC; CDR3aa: CSVGVNYNEQFF
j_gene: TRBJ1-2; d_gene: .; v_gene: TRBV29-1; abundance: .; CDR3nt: TGCAGCGTTGACAGACAGGAAAACTATGGCTACACCTTC; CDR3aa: CSVDRQENYGYTF
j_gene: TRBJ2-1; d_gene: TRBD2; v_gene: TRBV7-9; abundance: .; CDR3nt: TGTGCCAGCACCAAATCACGACGGACGGCAACTAGCGGGGCAGGCCTATCCTACAATGAGCAGTTCTTC; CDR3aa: CASTKSRRTATSGAGLSYNEQFF
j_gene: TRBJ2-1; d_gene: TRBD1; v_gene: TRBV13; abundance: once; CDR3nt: TGTGCCAGCAGCTTCCGGACAGGGGGCGATGAGCAGTTCTTC; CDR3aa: CASSFRTGGDEQFF
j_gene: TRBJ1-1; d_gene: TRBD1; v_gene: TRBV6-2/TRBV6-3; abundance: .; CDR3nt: TGTGCCAGCAGTAGACCGGGACAGGGGGAAGCTGAAGCTTTCTTT; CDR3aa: CASSRPGQGEAEAFF
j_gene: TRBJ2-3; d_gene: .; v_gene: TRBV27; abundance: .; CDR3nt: TGTGCCAGCAGTTTACAGGGGCCCCGCACAGATACGCAGTATTTT; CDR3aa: CASSLQGPRTDTQYF
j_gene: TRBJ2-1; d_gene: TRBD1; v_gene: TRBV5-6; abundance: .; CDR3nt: TGTGCCAGCAGACAAACGGGACAGAAGTACGTGGGCTCCTACAATGAGCAGTTCTTC; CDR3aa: CASRQTGQKYVGSYNEQFF
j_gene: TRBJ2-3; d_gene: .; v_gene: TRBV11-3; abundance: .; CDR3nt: TGTGCCAGCAGCCCAGGTACCGCAAGCACAGATACGCAGTATTTT; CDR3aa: CASSPGTASTDTQYF
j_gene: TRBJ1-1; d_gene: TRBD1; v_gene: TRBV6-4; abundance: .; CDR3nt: TGTGCCAGCAGTCGCACACCCACAGGGGAATCTGAAGCTTTCTTT; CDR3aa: CASSRTPTGESEAFF
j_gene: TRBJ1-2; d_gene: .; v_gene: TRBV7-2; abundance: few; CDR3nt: TGTGCCAGCAGCTTAGGAGGGGAGGGGAGGTATGGCTACACCTTC; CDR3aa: CASSLGGEGRYGYTF
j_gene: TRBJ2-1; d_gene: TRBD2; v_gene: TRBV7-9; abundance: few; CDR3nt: TGTGCCAGCAGCTCCTGGAGCGGGAGCTCCTACAATGAGCAGTTCTTC; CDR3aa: CASSSWSGSSYNEQFF
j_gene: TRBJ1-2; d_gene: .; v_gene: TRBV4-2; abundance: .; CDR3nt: TGTGCCAGCAGCCAAGATCCCGACAGGATCTATGGCTACACCTTC; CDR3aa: CASSQDPDRIYGYTF
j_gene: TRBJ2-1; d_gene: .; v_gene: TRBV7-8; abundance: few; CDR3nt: TGTGCCAGCAGCATGGAACAGGGTGAGCAGTTCTTC; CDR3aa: CASSMEQGEQFF
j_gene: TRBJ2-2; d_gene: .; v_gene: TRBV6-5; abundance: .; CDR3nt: TGTGCCAGCAGTTTTGGGTCAGGGCCGAACACCGGGGAGCTGTTTTTT; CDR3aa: CASSFGSGPNTGELFF
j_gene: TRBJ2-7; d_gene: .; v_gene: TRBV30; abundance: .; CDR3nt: TGTGCCTGGAGTGGGCCCGGGTACGAGCAGTACTTC; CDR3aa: CAWSGPGYEQYF
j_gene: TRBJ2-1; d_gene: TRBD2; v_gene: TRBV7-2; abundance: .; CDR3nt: TGTGCCAGCAGCAAAGGGACTAGCGGGAAGAATGAGCAGTTCTTC; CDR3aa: CASSKGTSGKNEQFF
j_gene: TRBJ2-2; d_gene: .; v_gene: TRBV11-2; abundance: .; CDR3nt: TGTGCCAGCACCAGAACCTTCGGGGAGCTGTTTTTT; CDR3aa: CASTRTFGELFF
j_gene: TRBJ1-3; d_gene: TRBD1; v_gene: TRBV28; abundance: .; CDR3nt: TGTGCCAGCAGCCTGGACAGGTACTCTGGAAACACCATATATTTT; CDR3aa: CASSLDRYSGNTIYF
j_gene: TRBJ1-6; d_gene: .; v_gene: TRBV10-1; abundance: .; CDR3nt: TGCGCCAGCAGGGAGGACAGTAATTCACCCCTCCACTTT; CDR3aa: CASREDSNSPLHF
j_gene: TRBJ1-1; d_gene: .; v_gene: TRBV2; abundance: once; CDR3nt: TGTGCCAGCAGTGGAGAGGACAGCTGGAACACTGAAGCTTTCTTT; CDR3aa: CASSGEDSWNTEAFF
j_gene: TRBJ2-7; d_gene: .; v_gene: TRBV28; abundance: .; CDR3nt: TGTGCCAGCAGGCGAGCGGATAAACCCTACGAGCAGTACTTC; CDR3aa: CASRRADKPYEQYF
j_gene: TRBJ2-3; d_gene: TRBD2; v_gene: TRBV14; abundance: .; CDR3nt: TGTGCCAGCAGCCAAGATGGGGGGAGGCGGGAGGGCCGAAGAACAGATACGCAGTATTTT; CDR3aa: CASSQDGGRREGRRTDTQYF
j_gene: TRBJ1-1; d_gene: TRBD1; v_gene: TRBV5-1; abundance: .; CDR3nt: TGCGCCAGCAGCCCCCCGGGACAGGTCACTGAAGCTTTCTTT; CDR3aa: CASSPPGQVTEAFF
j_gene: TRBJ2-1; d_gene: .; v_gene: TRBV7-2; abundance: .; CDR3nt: TGTGCCAGCAGCGGGGAGTCCGAGCTCAATGAGCAGTTCTTC; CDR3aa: CASSGESELNEQFF
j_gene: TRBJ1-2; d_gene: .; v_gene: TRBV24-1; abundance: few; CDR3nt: TGTGCCACCAGTGACTCCTTTGGCTACACCTTC; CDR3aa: CATSDSFGYTF
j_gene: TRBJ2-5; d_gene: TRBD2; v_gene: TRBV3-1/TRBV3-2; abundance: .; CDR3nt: TGTGCCAGCAGCCGCGGGGGGGAGGAGACCCAGTACTTC; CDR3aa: CASSRGGEETQYF
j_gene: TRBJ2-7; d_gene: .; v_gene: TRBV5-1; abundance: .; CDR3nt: TGCGCCAGCAGGCGGTCGGAACTCTACGAGCAGTACTTC; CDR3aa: CASRRSELYEQYF
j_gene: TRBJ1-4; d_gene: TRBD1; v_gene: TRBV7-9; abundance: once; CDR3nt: TGTGCCAGCAGCCCGACCGCGACAGGGGTTAATGAAAAACTGTTTTTT; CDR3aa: CASSPTATGVNEKLFF
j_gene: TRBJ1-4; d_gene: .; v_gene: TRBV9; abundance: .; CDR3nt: TGTGCCAGCAGCGCCGGCGGGGTGGGGGAAAAACTGTTTTTT; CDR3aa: CASSAGGVGEKLFF
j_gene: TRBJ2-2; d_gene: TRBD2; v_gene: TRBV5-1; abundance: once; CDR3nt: TGCGCCAGCAGCTTGGACGTAGCGGGAGGAATGGGCACCGGGGAGCTGTTTTTT; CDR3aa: CASSLDVAGGMGTGELFF
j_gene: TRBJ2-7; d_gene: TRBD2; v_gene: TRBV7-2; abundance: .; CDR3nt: TGTGCCAGCAGCTTAGTGCGGGAGTACGAGCAGTACTTC; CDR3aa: CASSLVREYEQYF
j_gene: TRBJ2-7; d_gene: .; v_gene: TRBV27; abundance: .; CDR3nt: TGTGCCAGCAGTTTCGGACAGAGAGACTACGAGCAGTACTTC; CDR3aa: CASSFGQRDYEQYF
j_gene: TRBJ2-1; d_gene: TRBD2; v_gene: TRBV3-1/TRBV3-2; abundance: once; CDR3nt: TGTGCCAGCAGCCAAGGACTAGCGGGAGTAAATGAGCAGTTCTTC; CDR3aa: CASSQGLAGVNEQFF
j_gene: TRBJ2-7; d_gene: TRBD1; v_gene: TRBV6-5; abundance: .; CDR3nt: TGTGCCAGCAGCCACGACAGGGGGCGGGAGCAGTACTTC; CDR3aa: CASSHDRGREQYF
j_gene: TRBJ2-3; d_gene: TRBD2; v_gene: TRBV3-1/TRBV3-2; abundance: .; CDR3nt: TGTGCCAGCAGCCCCTCCCCAGGGACTAGTAACACAGATACGCAGTATTTT; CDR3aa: CASSPSPGTSNTDTQYF
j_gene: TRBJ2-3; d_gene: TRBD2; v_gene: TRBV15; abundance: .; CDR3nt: TGTGCCACCAGCGTAGCGGGAGGGCGAGATACGCAGTATTTT; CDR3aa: CATSVAGGRDTQYF
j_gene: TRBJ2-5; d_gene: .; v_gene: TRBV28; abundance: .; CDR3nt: TGTGCCAGCAGTGACGACAGACAAGAGACCCAGTACTTC; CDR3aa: CASSDDRQETQYF